This T cell receptor beta chain was documented in a study of cytomegalovirus exposure and HLA in healthy donors. The germline CDR1 and CDR2 sequences are SEHNR and FQNEAQ (reference sequence). This CDR3 has 14 residues. V lost 2 bases to trimming and J lost 5 bases; unmatched junction nucleotides: 3. The PCR employed 60 Vbeta primers together with 13 Jbeta primers. Repertoires were generated with immunoSEQ multiplex PCR, while TCRdb's copy carries only in-frame clones and drops some. There are about 160,000 clones in the sample; 60% to 80% occur only once, and around 1.5% lies in the top ten. This sequence originates from a woman aged 30 to 39 in good health and CMV-seronegative. The chain links TRBV7-9 to TRBJ2-1; 7 bases match TRBD1. Material: PBMCs. The CDR3: CASSLWDSNNEQFF. The CDR3 nucleotides are TGTGCCAGCAGCTTATGGGACAGCAACAATGAGCAGTTCTTC. The variable domain in full, with the rest retrieved from reference TRBV7-9 and TRBJ2-1, is DTGVSQNPRHKITKRGQNVTFRCDPISEHNRLYWYRQTLGQGPEFLTYFQNEAQLEKSRLLSDRFSAERPKGSFSTLEIQRTEQGDSAMYLCASSLWDSNNEQFFGPGTRLTVL.